The 27 T cell receptor beta chains listed next were all sequenced from one sample in a study of shared clonotypes between healthy human individuals. Clones were sequenced by immunoSEQ multiplex PCR, and TCRdb holds only the in-frame ones, with some missing. Of more than 850,000 clones in the sample, 78% were seen once. Sequenced input: memory CD4+ T cells from PBMCs. Specified subset: CD45RA-negative fraction. Receptors were obtained from a man aged 18-30 years in good health. Some clones in this sample may be carry-over from other donors' samples.

This rearrangement joins TRBV10-3 to TRBJ1-4, with a weak D call TRBD1 (6 bases). CDR1 ENHRY and CDR2 SYGVKD come from the germline V gene. Trimming left V 0 bases short and J 8 bases short, with 16 bases between. There are 16 residues in the CDR3. As DNA, the CDR3 is TGTGCCATCAGTGAGTCGACTCGAGGGGGACAAGAAAAACTGTTTTTT. This sequence encodes CAISESTRGGQEKLFF.

The chain recombines TRBV5-6 with TRBJ2-7; 7 bases are shared with TRBD2. Unmatched junction bases numbered 7, after V lost 4 bases and J lost 0 bases. The CDR3 is 15 residues long. Germline V gene sequence: CDR1 SGHDT, CDR2 YYEEEE. The CDR3 bases are TGTGCCAGCAGCATCCCTAGCGGTAGCTCCTACGAGCAGTACTTC. Translated, it gives CASSIPSGSSYEQYF.

This chain uses TRBV30 with TRBJ1-2; 7 positions agree with TRBD1. The CDR3 is made up of 16 amino acids. In germline, CDR1 is GTSNPN, CDR2 SVGIG (reference sequence). Trimming took 0 bases from V and 1 from J; bases not matched to a gene: 8. CDR3: CAWSVGWQGDNYGYTF. The CDR3 DNA reads as TGTGCCTGGAGTGTAGGCTGGCAGGGGGATAACTATGGCTACACCTTC.

V is TRBV28 and J is TRBJ1-5; 7 nucleotides match TRBD1. The germline gives CDR1 MDHEN, CDR2 SYDVKM. The CDR3 runs 13 residues. Losses at the gene ends were 6 bases for V and 7 bases for J; bases not matched to a gene: 6. The CDR3 DNA follows: TGTGCCAGCAGAGACAGGGTTGGCCAGCCCCAGCATTTT. Amino acids: CASRDRVGQPQHF. Drawing the rest from reference TRBV28 and TRBJ1-5, the complete variable domain is DVKVTQSSRYLVKRTGEKVFLECVQDMDHENMFWYRQDPGLGLRLIYFSYDVKMKEKGDIPEGYSVSREKKERFSLILESASTNQTSMYLCASRDRVGQPQHFGDGTRLSIL.

This sequence joins TRBV19 and TRBJ2-6; D perhaps matches TRBD2 (5 bases). Deletions cut 3 bases from V and 1 base from J, with 16 bases between. CDR1 is LNHDA and CDR2 is SQIVND in the germline V gene (reference sequence). This CDR3 region has 18 residues. CDR3 sequence: CASSMPPGFYSGANVLTF. The CDR3 nucleotides read TGTGCCAGTAGTATGCCCCCGGGGTTCTATTCTGGGGCCAACGTCCTGACTTTC.

The chain carries TRBV2 and TRBJ2-5; D possibly corresponds to TRBD1 (6 bases). The CDR3 totals 15 residues. CDR1 is SNHLY and CDR2 is FYNNEI in the germline V gene. The V end lost 6 bases, the J end lost 5 bases, and 19 bases lay between the germline ends. The CDR3 DNA sequence: TGTGCCAGCAGCCCGCTGACAGGTCCGGGGGAGACCCAGTACTTC. The encoded protein is CASSPLTGPGETQYF. Full variable domain (remainder filled in from reference TRBV2 and TRBJ2-5): EPEVTQTPSHQVTQMGQEVILRCVPISNHLYFYWYRQILGQKVEFLVSFYNNEISEKSEIFDDQFSVERPDGSNFTLKIRSTKLEDSAMYFCASSPLTGPGETQYFGPGTRLLVL.

This clone was observed a single time. This chain joins TRBV11-1 and TRBJ2-5; 7 bases agree with TRBD1. This CDR3 contains 16 residues. The V segment lost 2 bases and the J segment 2 bases; nucleotides outside the gene matches: 8. Germline V gene lookup returns CDR1 SGHAT and CDR2 FQDESV (reference sequence). The chain's CDR3 is CASSLYLDRPQETQYF. For the CDR3, the DNA is TGTGCCAGCAGCTTATACTTGGACAGGCCTCAAGAGACCCAGTACTTC.

This sequence joins TRBV27 and TRBJ2-7; D possibly corresponds to TRBD1 (6 bases). Germline V gene sequence: CDR1 MNHEY, CDR2 SMNVEV (reference sequence). Trimming pared 5 bases from V and 1 base from J, leaving 21 bases between. This CDR3 has 17 residues. DNA of the CDR3: TGTGCCAGCAGTCCGCGGACAGCTACTGCCTCATCCTACGAGCAGTACTTC. It translates to CASSPRTATASSYEQYF.

DNA for the CDR3: TGTGCCAGGAAAGTTACAGGGAGGGGTTGCAATCAGCCCCAGCATTTT. Its translation: CARKVTGRGCNQPQHF. The V call is TRBV6-4, the J call TRBJ1-5, with D maybe TRBD1 (6 bases). Trimming cost V 9 bases and J 2 bases, with 20 bases left between them. CDR3 length equals 16 residues. Germline V CDR1 and CDR2: MRHNA, SNTAGT.

This clone was seen a single time. CDR3 region: CASSVGTSSYNEQFF. CDR3 bases: TGTGCCAGCAGCGTAGGGACTAGCTCCTACAATGAGCAGTTCTTC. The rearrangement uses TRBV9 and TRBJ2-1, with 7 bases matching TRBD2. CDR1 and CDR2 (germline): SGDLS, YYNGEE. After removal of 0 bases from V and 0 bases from J, the junction contained 0 bases not matched to a gene. The CDR3 covers 15 residues.

The CDR3 reads CASSYWGVNTEAFF. CDR3 in DNA: TGTGCCAGCAGCTACTGGGGCGTTAACACTGAAGCTTTCTTT. The chain has TRBV7-9 and TRBJ1-1; possible D gene TRBD1, 5 bases. The CDR3 sequence is 14 residues long. CDR1 SEHNR and CDR2 FQNEAQ come from the germline V gene (reference sequence). Deletions cut 4 bases from V and 2 bases from J, with 11 bases between. The full variable domain, its missing parts supplied by reference TRBV7-9 and TRBJ1-1, is DTGVSQNPRHKITKRGQNVTFRCDPISEHNRLYWYRQTLGQGPEFLTYFQNEAQLEKSRLLSDRFSAERPKGSFSTLEIQRTEQGDSAMYLCASSYWGVNTEAFFGQGTRLTVV.

V usage is TRBV7-2 and J usage is TRBJ2-7; no clear D. This CDR3 contains 15 residues. With 5 bases removed from V and 0 bases from J, the gap between germline ends came to 14 bases. CDR1 and CDR2 (germline): SGHTA, FQGNSA. CDR3 sequence: CASSRDSRSSYEQYF. Here the CDR3 DNA reads TGTGCCAGCAGCCGCGACTCCCGAAGCTCCTACGAGCAGTACTTC.

There are many counts of this clone. The V gene is TRBV6-6, the J gene TRBJ2-2; no firm D call. This CDR3 is 13 amino acids long. The germline V and J ends were trimmed by 5 bases and 0 bases, with 4 bases remaining between them. Germline V gene sequence: CDR1 MNHNY, CDR2 SVGAGI (reference sequence). This CDR3 reads CASSGTNTGELFF. The CDR3 DNA reads as TGTGCCAGCAGTGGCACGAACACCGGGGAGCTGTTTTTT.

This clone was observed a single time. Other DNA sequences in the sample encode the same CDR3. The chain recombines TRBV20-1 with TRBJ2-5; D remains unclear. The germline V gene encodes CDR1 DFQATT and CDR2 SNEGSKA (reference sequence). CDR3 length: 11 amino acids. Trimming took off 3 bases at V and 3 bases at J, with 5 bases between the two ends. The CDR3 region is CSASPKETQYF. CDR3 coding DNA: TGCAGTGCTAGCCCTAAAGAGACCCAGTACTTC.

The count of this clone is one. The V gene is TRBV18, the J gene TRBJ1-1; TRBD1 is a possible D gene (6 bases). This CDR3 is built from 13 residues. From germline, CDR1 is KGHSH and CDR2 LQKENI. The germline V and J ends were trimmed by 8 bases and 2 bases, with 12 bases remaining between them. The CDR3 is CASVGQLNTEAFF. CDR3 sequence (DNA): TGTGCCAGCGTAGGACAGCTTAACACTGAAGCTTTCTTT. Combining the CDR3 with reference TRBV18 and TRBJ1-1 gives the whole variable domain NAGVMQNPRHLVRRRGQEARLRCSPMKGHSHVYWYRQLPEEGLKFMVYLQKENIIDESGMPKERFSAEFPKEGPSILRIQQVVRGDSAAYFCASVGQLNTEAFFGQGTRLTVV.

This clone has more than one count but fewer than ten. The chain employs TRBV11-2 and TRBJ2-7; D remains ambiguous. The CDR3 is 14 residues long. Looked up from germline, CDR1 is SGHAT and CDR2 is FQNNGV. V was shortened by 3 bases and J by 0 bases, with 9 bases between the two germline ends. The CDR3 sequence is CASSFYGSSYEQYF. CDR3 nucleotides: TGTGCCAGCAGCTTTTACGGCAGCTCCTACGAGCAGTACTTC.

The rearrangement uses TRBV28 and TRBJ2-2; D gene ambiguous. The CDR3 runs 15 residues. The V and J ends lost 4 bases and 0 bases respectively, with 9 bases between them. Germline CDR1 is MDHEN and CDR2 is SYDVKM. Here the CDR3 DNA reads TGTGCCAGCAGTTCCGGGTCCTCGAACACCGGGGAGCTGTTTTTT. Its translation is CASSSGSSNTGELFF.

The rearrangement uses TRBV4-2 and TRBJ2-6; D unclear. Germline CDR1 is LGHNA and CDR2 is YNFKEQ. With 7 bases removed from V and 0 bases from J, the gap between germline ends came to 10 bases. The CDR3 loop spans 15 amino acids. The CDR3 DNA sequence: TGTGCCAGCACCCCGATGGTCTCTGGGGCCAACGTCCTGACTTTC. This codes for CASTPMVSGANVLTF.

The rearrangement joins TRBV9 to TRBJ2-7; 9 bases are a match to TRBD1. CDR3 length equals 15 residues. Losses at the gene ends were 4 bases for V and 6 bases for J; bases not matched to a gene: 11. The germline V gene encodes CDR1 SGDLS and CDR2 YYNGEE. The CDR3, as DNA: TGTGCCAGCAGCACCCGTCCCGGGACAGGGATCGAGCAGTACTTC. As protein: CASSTRPGTGIEQYF. The entire variable domain, with the rest obtained from reference TRBV9 and TRBJ2-7, is as follows: DSGVTQTPKHLITATGQRVTLRCSPRSGDLSVYWYQQSLDQGLQFLIQYYNGEERAKGNILERFSAQQFPDLHSELNLSSLELGDSALYFCASSTRPGTGIEQYFGPGTRLTVT.

The V gene is TRBV6-4, the J gene TRBJ2-3, with 7 bases fitting TRBD2. The CDR3 loop spans 15 amino acids. Germline assignment: CDR1 MRHNA and CDR2 SNTAGT. V was clipped by 2 bases and J by 4 bases; unmatched bases: 6. CDR3 in DNA: TGTGCCAGCAGTGACGGGAGGGCCGGGGCAGATACGCAGTATTTT. Its protein product is CASSDGRAGADTQYF.

The V and J genes are TRBV9 and TRBJ2-7; perhaps TRBD2 as D (6 bases). Between the trimmed V and J ends, which lost 0 bases and 1 base, there was a span of 14 bases. The CDR3 has 16 residues. Germline CDR1 is SGDLS and CDR2 is YYNGEE. The DNA for the CDR3 is TGTGCCAGCAGCGTAGGACGGGGGAGCCCTTCCTACGAGCAGTACTTC. Translating gives CASSVGRGSPSYEQYF.

The chain recombines TRBV19 with TRBJ2-7, with D possibly being TRBD2 (6 bases). The CDR3 runs 15 residues. Per the germline V gene, CDR1 is LNHDA and CDR2 is SQIVND (reference sequence). V gave up 5 bases and J gave up 2 bases, with 16 bases separating them. The CDR3 reads CASSPRGERTYEQYF. CDR3 DNA sequence: TGTGCCAGTAGTCCCCGCGGGGAGCGGACCTACGAGCAGTACTTC. The whole variable domain, remainder taken from reference TRBV19 and TRBJ2-7, is DGGITQSPKYLFRKEGQNVTLSCEQNLNHDAMYWYRQDPGQGLRLIYYSQIVNDFQKGDIAEGYSVSREKKESFPLTVTSAQKNPTAFYLCASSPRGERTYEQYFGPGTRLTVT.

This clone was observed a few times. The J gene is TRBJ1-2, the V gene TRBV9, with D perhaps TRBD1 (5 bases). V dropped 0 bases and J dropped 4 bases, with 10 bases sitting between them. The CDR3 has 14 amino acids. The germline V gene has CDR1 SGDLS and CDR2 YYNGEE. The CDR3 DNA follows: TGTGCCAGCAGCGTAGACAGGACGCCCTATGGCTACACCTTC. Translated: CASSVDRTPYGYTF.

V is TRBV7-2 and J is TRBJ2-7; no firm D call. Trimming took off 8 bases at V and 0 bases at J, with 17 bases between the two ends. Per germline, CDR1 SGHTA and CDR2 FQGNSA. The CDR3 loop spans 15 amino acids. CDR3 protein: CASEPRQVSSYEQYF. The CDR3 nucleotides are TGTGCCAGCGAGCCGAGGCAGGTGAGCTCCTACGAGCAGTACTTC.

The genes are TRBV7-2 and TRBJ2-2, with 9 bases aligning to TRBD1. Trimming at V came to 5 bases and at J to 8 bases, leaving 12 bases not matched to a gene. Germline V CDR1 and CDR2: SGHTA, FQGNSA. The CDR3 sequence is 16 residues long. CDR3: CASSRPPGQGGGELFF. The CDR3 region has the DNA TGTGCCAGCAGCCGCCCACCGGGACAGGGTGGTGGGGAGCTGTTTTTT.

The rearrangement joins TRBV5-6 to TRBJ2-6; TRBD1 matches 8 bases. V shed 1 base, J shed 3 bases, and the junction held 6 bases outside the gene matches. The CDR3 covers 17 residues. Germline lookup yields CDR1 SGHDT and CDR2 YYEEEE. DNA of the CDR3: TGTGCCAGCAGCTTGAAGCAGGGGGCGGTTGGGGCCAACGTCCTGACTTTC. As protein: CASSLKQGAVGANVLTF. The full variable domain, completed using reference TRBV5-6 and TRBJ2-6, is DAGVTQSPTHLIKTRGQQVTLRCSPKSGHDTVSWYQQALGQGPQFIFQYYEEEERQRGNFPDRFSGHQFPNYSSELNVNALLLGDSALYLCASSLKQGAVGANVLTFGAGSRLTVL.

The chain employs TRBV13 and TRBJ1-1, with no clear D. V was cut by 5 bases and J by 3 bases, with 7 bases left in between. This CDR3 region has 12 residues. Germline loops: CDR1 PRHDT, CDR2 FYEKMQ (reference sequence). The CDR3 DNA follows: TGTGCCAGCAGCCCCCTTGACACTGAAGCTTTCTTT. Protein: CASSPLDTEAFF.